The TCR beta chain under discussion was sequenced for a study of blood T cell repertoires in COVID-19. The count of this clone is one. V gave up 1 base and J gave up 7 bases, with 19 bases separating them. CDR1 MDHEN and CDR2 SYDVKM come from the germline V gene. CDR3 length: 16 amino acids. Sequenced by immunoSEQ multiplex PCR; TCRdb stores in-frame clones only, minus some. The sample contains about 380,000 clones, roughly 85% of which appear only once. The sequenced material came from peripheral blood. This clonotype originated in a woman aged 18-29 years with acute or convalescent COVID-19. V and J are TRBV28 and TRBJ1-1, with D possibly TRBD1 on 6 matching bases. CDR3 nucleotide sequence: TGTGCCAGCAGTTTATCGAGTCTCGGGGGGCTGGTTGAAGCTTTCTTT. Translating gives CASSLSSLGGLVEAFF.